This entry concerns a single T cell receptor (beta chain). This clonotype was recorded a few times. What antigen it recognizes has not been identified. Base qualities are not at hand, and no much larger clone is one base apart. The source of the sample is a study of immune characterization of retroperitoneal liposarcoma (dated by TCRdb to the late 2010s). The library was generated by PCR. Sequencing took place on a NextSeq 500. TCRdb reran the public reads through fastp at Q25 and MiXCR, keeping productive beta chains. One record per CDR3 amino acid sequence lists the most common genes and DNA. The sample contains some 1,700 distinct CDR3 sequences, roughly 43% of them found a single time. The ten biggest clones cover roughly 34% of the sample. The CDR3 numbers 14 residues from cysteine through phenylalanine. The retained sequence is limited to the CDR3, 42 bases, with the frame set at the first base. Based on the germline V gene, the CDR1 and CDR2 sequences are MNHEY and SVGAGI. The junction shows trimming of 2 bases on V and 5 bases on J, plus 12 bases between the germline ends.

Here the chain combines TRBV6-5 and TRBJ2-5; the D segment cannot be called with confidence. Sequencing was performed on tumor tissue. The TCR was taken from a female donor with retroperitoneal liposarcoma. The CDR3 in this case is CASSYLRAVETQYF. The DNA sequence is TGTGCCAGCAGTTACCTCCGGGCCGTCGAGACCCAGTACTTC.